The 20 T cell receptor beta chains below come from one sample, sequenced in a study of blood T cell repertoires in COVID-19. Some clones are missing from TCRdb's copy, which holds only in-frame ones; the method was immunoSEQ multiplex PCR. The sample records roughly 190,000 clones, 86% being singletons. The sample taken for sequencing was PBMCs or T cells enriched from blood (not recorded which). The receptors derive from a middle-aged woman in a cohort exposed to, infected with or recovered from COVID-19 (not recorded which).

This clone showed up just a few times. Other DNA sequences in this sample translate to the same CDR3. The J gene is TRBJ2-3, the V gene TRBV27, with TRBD1 identical over 9 bases. This CDR3 comprises 14 residues. Germline V gene lookup returns CDR1 MNHEY and CDR2 SMNVEV (reference sequence). Germline trimming cut 3 bases from V and 4 bases from J; bases unmatched to any gene: 2. The CDR3 sequence: CASSLGQGADTQYF. The CDR3 DNA is TGTGCCAGCAGTTTGGGACAGGGAGCAGATACGCAGTATTTT.

The chain combines TRBV7-6 with TRBJ2-1; 9 bases match TRBD2. The CDR3 spans 18 residues. The ends lost 3 bases at V and 4 bases at J; junction bases unmatched: 13. The germline V gene encodes CDR1 SGHVS and CDR2 FNYEAQ. The CDR3: CASSFLSVPSGRYNEQFF. As DNA, the CDR3 is TGTGCCAGCAGCTTCCTTTCGGTACCCAGCGGGAGGTACAATGAGCAGTTCTTC. Drawing the rest from reference TRBV7-6 and TRBJ2-1, the complete variable domain is GAGVSQSPRYKVTKRGQDVALRCDPISGHVSLYWYRQALGQGPEFLTYFNYEAQQDKSGLPNDRFSAERPEGSISTLTIQRTEQRDSAMYRCASSFLSVPSGRYNEQFFGPGTRLTVL.

This chain uses TRBV4-1 with TRBJ1-1, with D possibly matching TRBD1 (6 bases). This CDR3 is 14 amino acids long. V lost 0 bases to trimming and J lost 7 bases, with 12 bases between them. Germline V gene sequence: CDR1 MGHRA, CDR2 YSYEKL. The DNA of the CDR3 is TGCGCCAGCAGCCAAGATCCGAGGGGGATTGAAGCTTTCTTT. This gives the protein CASSQDPRGIEAFF.

The CDR3 DNA sequence: TGCGCCAGCAGCCAACCTCGACAGGGATCGGGCTATGGCTACACCTTC. As protein: CASSQPRQGSGYGYTF. The rearrangement joins TRBV4-1 to TRBJ1-2; TRBD1 aligns across 7 bases. The CDR3 covers 16 residues. Germline loops: CDR1 MGHRA, CDR2 YSYEKL. The V segment lost 2 bases and the J segment 4 bases; nucleotides outside the gene matches: 10.

The genes are TRBV5-1 and TRBJ1-2, with D possibly being TRBD1 (5 bases). From germline, CDR1 is SGHRS and CDR2 YFSETQ. The CDR3 covers 13 residues. The ends were cut back, 4 bases at V and 6 bases at J, with 13 bases in the middle. Here the CDR3 reads CASSPAGRDGYTF. The CDR3 DNA sequence: TGCGCCAGCAGCCCGGCAGGGAGGGATGGCTACACCTTC.

This clone was seen a few times. J is TRBJ2-1 and V is TRBV25-1; tentative D call: TRBD2 (6 bases). V lost 3 bases and J 9 bases, leaving 9 bases between the germline ends. The CDR3 is made up of 12 amino acids. CDR1 and CDR2 (germline): MGHDK, SYGVNS. CDR3 amino acids: CASSDGTLEQFF. The CDR3 bases are TGTGCCAGCAGTGACGGGACTCTTGAGCAGTTCTTC. The whole variable domain, filled in from reference TRBV25-1 and TRBJ2-1, reads EADIYQTPRYLVIGTGKKITLECSQTMGHDKMYWYQQDPGMELHLIHYSYGVNSTEKGDLSSESTVSRIRTEHFPLTLESARPSHTSQYLCASSDGTLEQFFGPGTRLTVL.

The chain links TRBV5-1 to TRBJ2-1; 7 positions agree with TRBD2. The length of the CDR3 is 14 residues. From germline, CDR1 is SGHRS and CDR2 YFSETQ. V lost 1 base to trimming and J lost 8 bases; unmatched junction nucleotides: 6. The CDR3 DNA reads as TGCGCCAGCAGCTTGCGGGGCCGGGGGGATGAGCAGTTCTTC. This translates into CASSLRGRGDEQFF.

This chain uses TRBV9 with TRBJ2-7, with 7 bases that match TRBD2. Germline V lookup: CDR1 SGDLS, CDR2 YYNGEE. CDR3 size: 17 residues. Germline trimming cut 4 bases from V and 6 bases from J; bases unmatched to any gene: 19. CDR3 bases: TGTGCCAGCAGCCTCTACGGGGGAGGGCCGGGGGATCGCGAGCAGTACTTC. This translates into CASSLYGGGPGDREQYF.

This rearrangement joins TRBV29-1 to TRBJ2-7, with D possibly TRBD1 on 6 matching bases. V dropped 0 bases and J dropped 2 bases, with 11 bases sitting between them. The CDR3 contains 14 residues. Germline loops: CDR1 SQVTM, CDR2 ANQGSEA. Written as DNA, the CDR3 is TGCAGCGTTGAAGAAAGAGACAGGACCTACGAGCAGTACTTC. Translated: CSVEERDRTYEQYF.

This clone has only a few counts. As DNA, the CDR3 is TGTGCCAGCAGTTTGGGTAGCGGGAGCCAAGAGACCCAGTACTTC. It is translated as CASSLGSGSQETQYF. The rearrangement joins TRBV2 to TRBJ2-5; 9 bases match TRBD2. CDR3 size: 15 residues. Germline V CDR1 and CDR2: SNHLY, FYNNEI. The J segment lost 1 base and the V segment lost 5 bases, leaving 5 bases of the junction unmatched. Looking up the rest from reference TRBV2 and TRBJ2-5 gives the full variable domain: EPEVTQTPSHQVTQMGQEVILRCVPISNHLYFYWYRQILGQKVEFLVSFYNNEISEKSEIFDDQFSVERPDGSNFTLKIRSTKLEDSAMYFCASSLGSGSQETQYFGPGTRLLVL.

The chain recombines TRBV5-1 with TRBJ2-7, with a possible D match to TRBD1 (6 bases). Germline assignment: CDR1 SGHRS and CDR2 YFSETQ. Trimming left V 4 bases short and J 6 bases short, with 17 bases between. There are 14 residues in the CDR3. The CDR3 bases are TGCGCCAGCAGCGGCCGGGACAAGAGCCTCGAGCAGTACTTC. Translated: CASSGRDKSLEQYF.

The chain carries TRBV19 and TRBJ1-5; D remains unclear. V lost 4 bases and J 11 bases, leaving 9 bases between the germline ends. Germline V CDR1 and CDR2: LNHDA, SQIVND (reference sequence). The CDR3 has 11 amino acids. In nucleotides, the CDR3 is TGTGCCAGTAGTAACCAGGTTTCCCAGCATTTT. Translated: CASSNQVSQHF.

V is TRBV14 and J is TRBJ2-1; D call uncertain. Between the trimmed V and J ends, which lost 0 bases and 6 bases, there was a span of 9 bases. The germline V gene has CDR1 SGHDN and CDR2 FVKESK. This CDR3 has 14 residues. The CDR3 region has the DNA TGTGCCAGCAGCCAAGAGGTTCGCGGCAATGAGCAGTTCTTC. Translated, it gives CASSQEVRGNEQFF.

The genes are TRBV4-1 and TRBJ2-3; perhaps TRBD2 as D (5 bases). The germline V and J ends were trimmed by 0 bases and 2 bases, with 15 bases remaining between them. The CDR3 extends over 17 amino acids. Per germline, CDR1 MGHRA and CDR2 YSYEKL. The CDR3 protein is CASSQDFASRHTDTQYF. CDR3 bases: TGCGCCAGCAGCCAAGATTTCGCTAGCAGGCACACAGATACGCAGTATTTT.

CDR3 residues: CASSNAGANTYEQYF. The CDR3 nucleotides read TGTGCCAGTAGTAACGCGGGGGCCAACACCTACGAGCAGTACTTC. This chain joins TRBV19 and TRBJ2-7; the D gene is possibly TRBD2 (7 bases). The germline gives CDR1 LNHDA, CDR2 SQIVND (reference sequence). This CDR3 region has 15 residues. The V end was cut by 4 bases, the J end by 2 bases, with 15 bases between.

The chain links TRBV10-3 to TRBJ2-2; TRBD1 matches 10 bases. Germline V gives CDR1 ENHRY, CDR2 SYGVKD. This CDR3 is 18 amino acids long. The trim removed 3 bases at V and 3 bases at J, leaving 10 bases unmatched. The CDR3 protein is CAISDLDRGRGDTGELFF. CDR3 in DNA: TGTGCCATCAGTGACCTCGACAGGGGGCGAGGGGACACCGGGGAGCTGTTTTTT.

The CDR3 DNA reads as TGTGCCAGCAGTTTAAATCCGGGAACTCGCGCTGGCTACACCTTC. Translating it yields CASSLNPGTRAGYTF. The chain links TRBV27 to TRBJ1-2; D unresolved. Germline CDR1 is MNHEY and CDR2 is SMNVEV (reference sequence). The length of the CDR3 is 15 residues. The V and J ends lost 2 bases and 7 bases respectively, with 17 bases between them.

The gene calls are TRBV27 and TRBJ2-5, with 8 bases aligning to TRBD2. V was clipped by 4 bases and J by 2 bases; unmatched bases: 6. The CDR3 totals 15 residues. Per germline, CDR1 MNHEY and CDR2 SMNVEV (reference sequence). CDR3 DNA: TGTGCCAGCAGTTCCCTAGGACTAGCACAAGAGACCCAGTACTTC. Translation: CASSSLGLAQETQYF.

The chain recombines TRBV7-9 with TRBJ2-3; 8 nucleotides line up with TRBD1. Unmatched junction bases numbered 12, after V lost 5 bases and J lost 2 bases. The germline CDR1 and CDR2 sequences are SEHNR and FQNEAQ (reference sequence). This CDR3 is built from 17 residues. CDR3 bases: TGTGCCAGCAGCGACCTTAAGACAGGGGCTCCCACAGATACGCAGTATTTT. Translated: CASSDLKTGAPTDTQYF.

This clone was seen only a few times. V and J are TRBV4-1 and TRBJ1-5; D gene unclear. Trimming pared 0 bases from V and 7 bases from J, leaving 7 bases between. The CDR3 is 13 amino acids. Germline-derived CDR1 and CDR2 are MGHRA and YSYEKL. The CDR3 protein is CASSQDRFQPQHF. DNA for the CDR3: TGCGCCAGCAGCCAAGACAGGTTCCAGCCCCAGCATTTT.